This T cell receptor beta chain was observed in a study of OX40 agonist ivuxolimab in advanced cancers. V gave up 4 bases and J gave up 9 bases; unmatched junction bases: 7. The CDR3 has 15 amino acids. CDR1 is PRHDT, CDR2 FYEKMQ, per germline (reference sequence). Produced via immunoSEQ multiplex PCR; TCRdb's table is partial and in-frame only. Of fewer than 35,000 clones listed, just over 90% were seen once; the top ten hold 4.5% to 5%. This clone was observed a single time. The sample was CD4+ or CD8+ T cells sorted from blood, taken in a trial of the OX40 agonist ivuxolimab. The rearrangement links TRBV13 to TRBJ1-6, with 9 positions matching TRBD1. The TCR comes from an adult with an advanced solid tumor such as melanoma, head and neck, liver or kidney cancer. CDR3 in amino acids: CASSSGQGFSSPLHF. The CDR3 bases are TGTGCCAGCAGCTCGGGACAGGGATTTTCTTCACCCCTCCACTTT.